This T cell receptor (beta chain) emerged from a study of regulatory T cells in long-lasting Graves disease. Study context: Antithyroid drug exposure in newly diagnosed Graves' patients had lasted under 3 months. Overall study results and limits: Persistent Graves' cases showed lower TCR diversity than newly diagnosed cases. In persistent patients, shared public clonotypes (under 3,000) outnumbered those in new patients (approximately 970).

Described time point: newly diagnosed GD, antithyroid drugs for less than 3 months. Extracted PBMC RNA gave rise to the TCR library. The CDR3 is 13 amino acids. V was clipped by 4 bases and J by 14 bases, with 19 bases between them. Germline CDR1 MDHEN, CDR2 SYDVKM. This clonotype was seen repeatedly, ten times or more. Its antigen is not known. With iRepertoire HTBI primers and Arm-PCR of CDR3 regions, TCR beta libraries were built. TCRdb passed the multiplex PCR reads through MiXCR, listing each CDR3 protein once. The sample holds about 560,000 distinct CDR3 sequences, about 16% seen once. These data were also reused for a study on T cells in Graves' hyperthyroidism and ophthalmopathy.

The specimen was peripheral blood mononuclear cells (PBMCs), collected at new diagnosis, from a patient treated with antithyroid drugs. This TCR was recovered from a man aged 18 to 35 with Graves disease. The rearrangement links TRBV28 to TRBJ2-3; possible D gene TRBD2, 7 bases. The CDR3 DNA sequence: TGTGCCAGCAGTTCCCCCCAAGGGGGGGGCGGGTATTTT. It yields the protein CASSSPQGGGGYF.